This T cell receptor (beta chain) was found in a study of blood T cell repertoires in COVID-19. Study overall: The United States, Italy and Spain supplied acute and convalescent COVID-19 samples. T cells, B-cell-depleted T cells, or PBMCs provided the cDNA or gDNA that served as material.

Authors' data handling: Nucleated cell number was recorded as an estimate derived from reference gene primer amplification. TCRdb's table, derived via immunoSEQ multiplex PCR, lists solely in-frame clones and lacks some. D and trimming come from the DNA, and the V and J calls and clone size come from that table. Among 250,000 or so clones listed, about four fifths were seen once. The CDR3 extends over 14 amino acids. Germline-derived CDR1 and CDR2 are KGHSH and LQKENI. V trimming: 4 bases; J trimming: 10 bases; junction bases outside the gene matches: 6. The sample taken for sequencing was peripheral blood. The receptor comes from a woman aged 18-30 years with acute or convalescent COVID-19. This chain uses TRBV18 with TRBJ2-1; 11 bases are a match to TRBD2. CDR3 nucleotide sequence: TGTGCCAGCTCACAAGAAATAGCGGGAGGGGAGCAGTTCTTC. It codes for CASSQEIAGGEQFF. Variable domain in full (rest from reference TRBV18 and TRBJ2-1): NAGVMQNPRHLVRRRGQEARLRCSPMKGHSHVYWYRQLPEEGLKFMVYLQKENIIDESGMPKERFSAEFPKEGPSILRIQQVVRGDSAAYFCASSQEIAGGEQFFGPGTRLTVL.